This is a list of T cell receptor beta chains from one sample in a study of T cell responses to AZD1222 COVID-19 vaccine. Measured with immunoSEQ multiplex PCR; TCRdb has only the in-frame clones, and not every one. The data show more than 55,000 clones, roughly nine tenths seen once. This specimen was peripheral blood, taken 28 days after the second AZD1222 dose. These receptors originate from an adult who received the AZD1222 COVID-19 vaccine. Both conserved end residues are part of each CDR3. The D gene is left open where the match is weak. Clone size is given for some rows only: seen once, a few or many times, or a class if the clone is expanded.

d_call	v_call	clone_size	j_call	cdr3_nt	cdr3_aa
-	TRBV7-6	once	TRBJ1-3	TGTGCCAGCAGCTTAGGAGGCAGTCGTTCTGGAAACACCATATATTTT	CASSLGGSRSGNTIYF
TRBD1	TRBV2	-	TRBJ1-5	TGTGCCAGCAGGGACAGGTACAATCAGCCCCAGCATTTT	CASRDRYNQPQHF
TRBD1	TRBV7-8	-	TRBJ2-3	TGTGCCAGCAGCTCAATCTGGGACAGGGACGCAGATACGCAGTATTTT	CASSSIWDRDADTQYF
TRBD1	TRBV3-1/TRBV3-2	once	TRBJ1-2	TGTGCCAGCAGTCTCGACAGGGAGTATGGCTACACCTTC	CASSLDREYGYTF
TRBD2	TRBV14	-	TRBJ2-7	TGTGCCAGCAGCCCCCTGACTAGCCTGTACTACGAGCAGTACTTC	CASSPLTSLYYEQYF
-	TRBV6-6	-	TRBJ2-7	TGTGCCAGCACCTCATATCTCACCGACGAGCAGTACTTC	CASTSYLTDEQYF
TRBD2	TRBV6-6	-	TRBJ2-1	TGTGCCAGCAGTTTCCAGCGGGATTACAATGAGCAGTTCTTC	CASSFQRDYNEQFF
-	TRBV6-5	-	TRBJ2-6	TGTGCCAGCAGGCGCTCTGGGGCCAACGTCCTGACTTTC	CASRRSGANVLTF
TRBD1	TRBV5-8	-	TRBJ1-1	TGTGCCAGCAGCATTGGGGACAGGGAATCAGGGACTGAAGCTTTCTTT	CASSIGDRESGTEAFF
TRBD1	TRBV6-5	-	TRBJ1-1	TGTGCCAGCAGGGATCCGGGACAGGGGAAAACTGAAGCTTTCTTT	CASRDPGQGKTEAFF
-	TRBV18	-	TRBJ1-3	TGTGCCAGCTCACCAGGGACGGGGAACACCATATATTTT	CASSPGTGNTIYF
-	TRBV21-1	-	TRBJ1-4	TGTGCCAGCAGCAAAGGGATGGGGGGTTTTTGGGAAAAACTGTTTTTT	CASSKGMGGFWEKLFF
TRBD1	TRBV5-1	-	TRBJ1-3	TGCGCCAGCAGCTCCGGGACAGGGACCGACACCATATATTTT	CASSSGTGTDTIYF
-	TRBV19	few	TRBJ2-1	TGTGCCAGTAGTATTCAATCCCCTGGGCTAGCCTACTACAATGAGCAGTTCTTC	CASSIQSPGLAYYNEQFF
-	TRBV7-2	-	TRBJ1-2	TGTGCCAGCAGCTCCTCGGGGTCACCCTACTATGGCTACACCTTC	CASSSSGSPYYGYTF
-	TRBV28	-	TRBJ1-5	TGTGCCAGCAGTTTGACTCCTGGGGGGTATCAGCCCCAGCATTTT	CASSLTPGGYQPQHF
-	TRBV6-6	once	TRBJ1-1	TGTGCCAGCAGTTACACAGAAGCTTTCTTT	CASSYTEAFF
TRBD2	TRBV10-1	-	TRBJ2-1	TGCGCCAGCAGTGGAGGGACTAGCGGGTCTAATGAGCAGTTCTTC	CASSGGTSGSNEQFF
-	TRBV29-1	-	TRBJ1-2	TGCAGCGTTGAAGATCCCATGGGGTGGGGGTATGGCTACACCTTC	CSVEDPMGWGYGYTF
-	TRBV7-6	-	TRBJ1-3	TGTGCCAGCAGCTTAATGGGCAGGGCAAGCTCTGGAAACACCATATATTTT	CASSLMGRASSGNTIYF
TRBD2	TRBV7-3	-	TRBJ2-3	TGTGCCAGCAGCTTAACCAGCGGGGAAGATACGCAGTATTTT	CASSLTSGEDTQYF
-	TRBV3-1/TRBV3-2	few	TRBJ2-1	TGTGCCAGCAGCCACTGGAATTCGATCTACAATGAGCAGTTCTTC	CASSHWNSIYNEQFF
-	TRBV5-4	-	TRBJ2-1	TGTGCCAGCAACCCGAGGGGGGGCCCCTACAATGAGCAGTTCTTC	CASNPRGGPYNEQFF
TRBD2	TRBV11-3	-	TRBJ2-3	TGTGCCAGCAGCTTAGCCCTAGCGGGGGGGACCACAGATACGCAGTATTTT	CASSLALAGGTTDTQYF
-	TRBV28	once	TRBJ2-7	TGTGCCAGGACCCTAGGGAGCTCCTACGAGCAGTACTTC	CARTLGSSYEQYF
-	TRBV5-1	-	TRBJ2-7	TGCGCCAGCAGCTTGAGAGGGTTCGAGCAGTACTTC	CASSLRGFEQYF
-	TRBV9	-	TRBJ2-7	TGTGCCACCCCCGGGGGCAGGGGGGGGTACGAGCAGTACTTC	CATPGGRGGYEQYF
TRBD1	TRBV5-8	-	TRBJ1-1	TGTGCCAGCAGTTGGCGACAGGGAGGAGGCACTGAAGCTTTCTTT	CASSWRQGGGTEAFF
TRBD1	TRBV19	-	TRBJ2-5	TGTGCCAGTCGCCTCGAGGGGACAGGGCTGCGGACCCAGTACTTC	CASRLEGTGLRTQYF
-	TRBV5-1	-	TRBJ1-3	TGCGCCAGCAGCCCCCGGCCCGGGACTCACTATACAGTCGGCTCTGGAAACACCATATATTTT	CASSPRPGTHYTVGSGNTIYF
TRBD1	TRBV5-1	once	TRBJ2-1	TGCGCCAGCAGCTTGGGGGACAGAGCCTACAATGAGCAGTTCTTC	CASSLGDRAYNEQFF
-	TRBV10-2	-	TRBJ1-4	TGCGCCAGCAGTGATAGCACCGGGGGAGAAAAACTGTTTTTT	CASSDSTGGEKLFF
TRBD1	TRBV28	-	TRBJ1-2	TGTGCCAGCAGTGTGGGACAGGTAAACGGCTACACCTTC	CASSVGQVNGYTF
TRBD2	TRBV5-4	few	TRBJ2-5	TGTGCCAGCAGCTTAGCGGGGGCAAAAGAGACCCAGTACTTC	CASSLAGAKETQYF
TRBD1	TRBV5-5	-	TRBJ2-7	TGTGCCAGCAGCTTGGGACAGGGGATCAACGAGCAGTACTTC	CASSLGQGINEQYF
-	TRBV5-1	-	TRBJ1-4	TGCGCCAGCAGCTTGAGCAGGGACGAAAAACTGTTTTTT	CASSLSRDEKLFF
-	TRBV7-2	-	TRBJ2-7	TGTGCCAGCAGCCAGAGCTCCTACGAGCAGTACTTC	CASSQSSYEQYF